These 23 T cell receptor beta chains were sequenced from one sample in a study of T cell responses to AZD1222 COVID-19 vaccine. Sequencing was performed with immunoSEQ multiplex PCR; in TCRdb, only in-frame clones are kept and a portion is missing. The table shows 100,000 to 150,000 clones, with around 86% occurring only once. Sample: peripheral blood, taken on day 0 of AZD1222 vaccination. These receptors all stem from an adult in good health.

V is TRBV28 and J is TRBJ1-5; D is possibly TRBD1 (6 bases). The CDR3 covers 15 residues. Deletions cut 6 bases from V and 7 bases from J, with 19 bases between. CDR1 and CDR2 (germline): MDHEN, SYDVKM. The CDR3 bases are TGTGCCAGCAGCCCCGCCAGGAGCGGGGGCCAGCCCCAGCATTTT. Translation gives CASSPARSGGQPQHF. Using reference TRBV28 and TRBJ1-5 for the parts outside the CDR3, the full variable domain is DVKVTQSSRYLVKRTGEKVFLECVQDMDHENMFWYRQDPGLGLRLIYFSYDVKMKEKGDIPEGYSVSREKKERFSLILESASTNQTSMYLCASSPARSGGQPQHFGDGTRLSIL.

The rearrangement links TRBV3-1 (or the pseudogene TRBV3-2) to TRBJ2-7; D ambiguous. Trimming took 6 bases from V and 0 from J, leaving 3 bases between them. Per the germline V gene, CDR1 is LGHDT and CDR2 is YNNKEL (reference sequence). The CDR3 spans 11 residues. The CDR3 DNA reads as TGTGCCAGCAGGAGCTCCTACGAGCAGTACTTC. Translation gives CASRSSYEQYF.

The J gene is TRBJ1-2, the V gene TRBV15, with D unclear. V was trimmed by 0 bases and J by 1 base, leaving 6 bases between them. CDR1 and CDR2 (germline): LNHNV, YYDKDF (reference sequence). The CDR3 runs to 14 residues. The chain's CDR3 is CATSREGFNYGYTF. In DNA, the CDR3 is TGTGCCACCAGCAGAGAGGGATTTAACTATGGCTACACCTTC.

The chain joins TRBV4-1 to TRBJ2-7, with D perhaps TRBD2 (7 bases). CDR3 size: 17 residues. Germline CDR1 reads MGHRA; CDR2 reads YSYEKL. V lost 3 bases and J lost 0, with 18 bases in between. This chain's CDR3 is CASSHRWGGQTSYEQYF. CDR3 coding DNA: TGCGCCAGCAGCCACCGGTGGGGGGGCCAAACCTCCTACGAGCAGTACTTC.

The CDR3 region is CASSLRDRESYEQYF. As DNA, the CDR3 is TGTGCCAGCAGCCTCCGGGACAGGGAATCCTACGAGCAGTACTTC. J is TRBJ2-7 and V is TRBV13, with TRBD1 matching over 9 bases. CDR3 length equals 15 residues. The germline gives CDR1 PRHDT, CDR2 FYEKMQ (reference sequence). V was pared by 5 bases and J by 1 base, with 6 bases of the junction left unmatched.

The sample holds a few counts of this clone. V is TRBV7-9 and J is TRBJ2-2; D not certain. The V end was cut by 1 base, the J end by 4 bases, with 7 bases between. Germline-derived CDR1 and CDR2 are SEHNR and FQNEAQ (reference sequence). This CDR3 region has 14 residues. CDR3 sequence (DNA): TGTGCCAGCAGCTTAGGCACCGTCACCGGGGAGCTGTTTTTT. Residues: CASSLGTVTGELFF.

The V gene is TRBV10-3, the J gene TRBJ1-5; D remains unclear. V gave up 5 bases and J gave up 3 bases, with 8 bases separating them. CDR1 and CDR2 from the germline V gene are ENHRY and SYGVKD. The CDR3 extends over 13 amino acids. Here the CDR3 reads CAISNTDNQPQHF. DNA of the CDR3: TGTGCCATCAGTAACACTGACAATCAGCCCCAGCATTTT.

This rearrangement joins TRBV4-3 to TRBJ1-4; maybe TRBD1 (5 bases). Germline values: CDR1 LGHNA, CDR2 YSLEER. The CDR3 runs to 19 residues. The ends were cut back, 3 bases at V and 5 bases at J, with 25 bases in the middle. The CDR3 reads CASSQGRWLPGPENEKLFF. In nucleotides, the CDR3 is TGCGCCAGCAGCCAGGGTCGATGGCTTCCGGGACCGGAGAATGAAAAACTGTTTTTT.

CDR3 DNA sequence: TGCGCCAGCAGCTTGGTACTCGAAACGGGGCAGTACTTC. Protein sequence: CASSLVLETGQYF. V is TRBV5-1 and J is TRBJ2-7, with D hard to call. V was cut by 0 bases and J by 9 bases, with 13 bases left in between. There are 13 residues in the CDR3. CDR1 is SGHRS, CDR2 YFSETQ, per germline.

There are a few counts of this clone. The J gene is TRBJ2-3, the V gene TRBV15, with 7 bases lining up with TRBD2. V dropped 4 bases and J dropped 4; count of bases not matched to a gene: 5. There are 14 residues in the CDR3. The germline CDR1 and CDR2 sequences are LNHNV and YYDKDF (reference sequence). CDR3 residues: CATSIGGDADTQYF. The CDR3, as DNA: TGTGCCACCAGCATTGGGGGGGACGCAGATACGCAGTATTTT.

The chain joins TRBV7-9 to TRBJ1-2; 9 positions match TRBD1. Germline loops: CDR1 SEHNR, CDR2 FQNEAQ (reference sequence). V was pared by 1 base and J by 8 bases, with 8 bases of the junction left unmatched. This CDR3 spans 15 amino acids. The DNA for the CDR3 is TGTGCCAGCAGCTTAGTGGGACAGGGAAGTTCGGGCTACACCTTC. Residues: CASSLVGQGSSGYTF.

This sequence joins TRBV3-1 (or the pseudogene TRBV3-2) and TRBJ1-2; possibly TRBD1 for D (6 bases). V dropped 4 bases and J dropped 3 bases, with 15 bases sitting between them. The CDR3 is made up of 15 amino acids. From germline, CDR1 is LGHDT and CDR2 YNNKEL (reference sequence). CDR3 region: CASSPPRGPYYGYTF. The DNA of the CDR3 is TGTGCCAGCAGCCCCCCCAGGGGCCCCTACTATGGCTACACCTTC.

The rearrangement joins TRBV7-9 to TRBJ1-1; maybe TRBD1 (6 bases). CDR1 is SEHNR and CDR2 is FQNEAQ in the germline V gene (reference sequence). The germline V and J ends were trimmed by 6 bases and 1 base, with 18 bases remaining between them. The CDR3 runs to 16 residues. The CDR3 loop is CASSFRPTGRNTEAFF. The CDR3 DNA follows: TGTGCCAGCAGTTTTAGACCTACAGGGCGGAACACTGAAGCTTTCTTT.

This chain joins TRBV28 and TRBJ1-1, with D unresolved. CDR1 and CDR2 (germline): MDHEN, SYDVKM. The CDR3 runs to 14 residues. Trimming took 5 bases from V and 0 from J, leaving 10 bases between them. The CDR3 DNA reads as TGTGCCAGCAGTCTCCCCTCATTGAACACTGAAGCTTTCTTT. Its translation: CASSLPSLNTEAFF.

This chain joins TRBV10-3 and TRBJ2-5, with D tentatively TRBD2 (6 bases). CDR1 is ENHRY and CDR2 is SYGVKD in the germline V gene. This CDR3 region has 13 residues. The germline V and J ends were trimmed by 7 bases and 5 bases, with 14 bases remaining between them. The CDR3 DNA is TGTGCCATCAACCAAGACCGGGGGGAGACCCAGTACTTC. It is translated as CAINQDRGETQYF.

The V and J genes are TRBV23-1 and TRBJ2-2; TRBD1 aligns across 8 bases. TRBV23-1 is an open reading frame whose function is uncertain. V lost 6 bases, J lost 1 base, and 10 bases stayed unmatched. CDR3 size: 17 residues. The CDR3 region is CASSPLLGTGNTGELFF. The CDR3 DNA sequence: TGCGCCAGCAGCCCTCTGCTGGGGACAGGGAACACCGGGGAGCTGTTTTTT.

This chain connects TRBV15 to TRBJ2-3; D is undetermined. Germline values: CDR1 LNHNV, CDR2 YYDKDF (reference sequence). The length of the CDR3 is 16 residues. Trimming took 0 bases from V and 4 from J, leaving 14 bases between them. The CDR3 DNA sequence: TGTGCCACCAGCAGAGATGCTTCAGGTGCAGCAGATACGCAGTATTTT. It translates to CATSRDASGAADTQYF.

This clone was seen once. CDR3 DNA sequence: TGCGCCAGCAGCTACGGAACCGAAGCTTTCTTT. This gives the protein CASSYGTEAFF. The V and J genes are TRBV5-1 and TRBJ1-1; D unclear. The CDR3 is made up of 11 amino acids. Trimming left V 3 bases short and J 8 bases short, with 8 bases between. The germline V gene has CDR1 SGHRS and CDR2 YFSETQ.

This clone was counted once. V is TRBV4-1 and J is TRBJ1-4; 9 positions agree with TRBD1. Per germline, CDR1 MGHRA and CDR2 YSYEKL. The CDR3 is 15 amino acids. V gave up 5 bases and J gave up 8 bases; unmatched junction bases: 9. The CDR3, as DNA: TGCGCCAGCAGCAAACCGGGACAGGGAGGCGAAAAACTGTTTTTT. Translating gives CASSKPGQGGEKLFF.

The gene calls are TRBV4-1 and TRBJ2-7, with a possible D match to TRBD2 (6 bases). CDR3 length equals 19 residues. Trimming removed 1 base from V and 0 bases from J, with 22 bases in between. Germline V gives CDR1 MGHRA, CDR2 YSYEKL. The DNA for the CDR3 is TGCGCCAGCAGCCAAGCCAAGCCCGGAGGGAGGATTAGCTCCTACGAGCAGTACTTC. This encodes CASSQAKPGGRISSYEQYF.

This chain joins TRBV24-1 and TRBJ2-3; the D gene is possibly TRBD1 (6 bases). With 6 bases removed from V and 0 bases from J, the gap between germline ends came to 21 bases. Germline CDR1 reads KGHDR; CDR2 reads SFDVKD. The CDR3 loop spans 18 amino acids. The CDR3 DNA is TGTGCCACCAGTCCCTCACCGGGACATCCATCGAGCACAGATACGCAGTATTTT. Its translation: CATSPSPGHPSSTDTQYF.

Here the CDR3 DNA reads TGTGCCAGTAGTATACAGAGCGGGGCTGAGCAGTTCTTC. Translating gives CASSIQSGAEQFF. The V gene is TRBV19, the J gene TRBJ2-1, with 7 bases that match TRBD2. Germline values: CDR1 LNHDA, CDR2 SQIVND (reference sequence). The CDR3 is 13 residues long. Trimming cost V 2 bases and J 9 bases; bases outside gene matches: 4.

The CDR3 DNA follows: TGTGCCAGCAGCCCGGACAGGGTAAACTATGGCTACACCTTC. Amino acids: CASSPDRVNYGYTF. The chain recombines TRBV7-2 with TRBJ1-2; TRBD1 agrees at 8 bases. CDR3 size: 14 residues. The V gene end was trimmed by 5 bases and the J gene end by 2 bases; junction bases not matched to a gene: 4. Germline-derived CDR1 and CDR2 are SGHTA and FQGNSA.